This TCR beta chain was sequenced in a study of blood T cells in healthy people across ages. V dropped 7 bases and J dropped 7; count of bases not matched to a gene: 5. Germline values: CDR1 SQVTM, CDR2 ANQGSEA. CDR3 size: 14 residues. A sample-barcoded 5' primer and a J-beta primer mix were used in a second PCR of roughly 7 to 11 cycles. A single record per CDR3 protein comes from TCRdb applying MiXCR to the 5' RACE reads. This sample has about 670,000 distinct CDR3 sequences, with around 41% found just once. This clonotype was counted between two and nine times. Its matching antigen is unknown. The study drew donors from healthy Caucasian individuals in Russia aged about 6 to 95. Per sample, a minimum of 6.5 million PBMCs were isolated. General study points: Nothing was known about donor CMV status, and this possibly confounded expanded clonotype changes. PBMC samples, being unsorted, prevented any conclusive comparison of naive and antigen-experienced cells.

Source material: blood. This clonotype originated in a man older than 75 in good health. The chain has TRBV29-1 and TRBJ2-2, with 14 bases fitting TRBD2. The CDR3 sequence is CSAGLAGDNGELFF. CDR3 in DNA: TGCAGCGCGGGACTAGCGGGAGATAACGGGGAGCTGTTTTTT.